The clone carrying this TCR beta chain showed up just once. What it recognizes is unknown. Measured with immunoSEQ multiplex PCR; TCRdb has only the in-frame clones, and not every one. This repertoire shows about 31,000 clones, roughly 63% found once; its top ten account for approximately 8.7%. The V gene's germline CDR1 is LGHNA and CDR2 YNFKEQ. CDR3 length equals 17 residues. Trimming took off 0 bases at V and 3 bases at J, with 14 bases between the two ends. This record comes from a study of vaccination effects on CD4 cells after COVID-19. General study findings and limits: Few convalescent patients were studied, and early post-infection samples were lacking.

Under the ViraFEST assay, PBMC were stimulated with viral peptide pools so that antigen-specific CD4+ T cells expanded. Sequencing was performed afterwards. Following 10 days of culture, CD4+ T cells were isolated. Either the BNT162b2 or mRNA-1273 vaccine was given to participants in two doses. This receptor was identified in a human donor who received a COVID-19 vaccine. Sample: CD4+ T cells from PBMCs cultured with SARS-CoV-2 spike peptides, taken after COVID-19 vaccination. The J gene is TRBJ1-4, the V gene TRBV4-2; D gene ambiguous. The CDR3 DNA reads as TGTGCCAGCAGCCAAGATTATGAGGGCGGACCTAATGAAAAACTGTTTTTT. This translates into CASSQDYEGGPNEKLFF.